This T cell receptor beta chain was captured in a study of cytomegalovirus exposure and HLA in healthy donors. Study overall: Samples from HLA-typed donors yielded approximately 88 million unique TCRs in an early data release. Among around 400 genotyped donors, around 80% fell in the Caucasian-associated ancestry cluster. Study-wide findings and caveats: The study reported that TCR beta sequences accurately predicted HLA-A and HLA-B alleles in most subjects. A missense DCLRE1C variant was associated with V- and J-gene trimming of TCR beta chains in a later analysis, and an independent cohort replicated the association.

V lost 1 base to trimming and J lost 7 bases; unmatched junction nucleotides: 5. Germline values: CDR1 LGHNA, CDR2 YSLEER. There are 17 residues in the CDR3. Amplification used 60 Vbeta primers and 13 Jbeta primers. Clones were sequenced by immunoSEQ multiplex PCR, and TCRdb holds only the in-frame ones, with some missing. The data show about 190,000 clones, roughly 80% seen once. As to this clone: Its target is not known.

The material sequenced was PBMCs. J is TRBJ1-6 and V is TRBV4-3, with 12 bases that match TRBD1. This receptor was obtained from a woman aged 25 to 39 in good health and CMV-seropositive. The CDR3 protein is CASSQGGGQGANSPLHF. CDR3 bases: TGCGCCAGCAGCCAAGGCGGGGGACAGGGGGCCAATTCACCCCTCCACTTT.